This passage covers 9 T cell receptor beta chains from one sample sequenced in a study of blood T cells in healthy people across ages. PCR was performed a second time for about 7 to 12 cycles using a sample-barcoded 5' primer and a J-beta primer mix. TCRdb passed the 5' RACE reads through MiXCR, listing each CDR3 protein once. Among around 800,000 distinct CDR3 sequences listed, 35% to 60% were seen once. Sequenced: blood. The receptors stem from an elderly man in good health.

The chain links TRBV24-1 to TRBJ2-3; no clear D. The V end was cut by 4 bases, the J end by 6 bases, with 10 bases between. Per germline, CDR1 KGHDR and CDR2 SFDVKD. The CDR3 loop spans 13 amino acids. CDR3: CATSDPPTDTQYF. In DNA form, the CDR3 reads TGTGCCACCAGTGACCCACCGACGGATACGCAGTATTTT.

The chain joins TRBV7-2 to TRBJ2-5; no clear D gene. The last part of the DNA fits TRBJ2-7 better; the J call may be wrong. CDR3 length: 12 residues. CDR1 SGHTA and CDR2 FQGNSA come from the germline V gene. The CDR3 DNA reads TGTGCCAGCAGCTACCCCCCGAGCGAGCAGTACTTC. It translates to CASSYPPSEQYF.

This clonotype has more than one count but fewer than ten. This rearrangement joins TRBV5-6 to TRBJ2-6, with 10 bases matching TRBD1. The CDR3 consists of 16 residues. Germline CDR1 reads SGHDT; CDR2 reads YYEEEE. V trimming: 7 bases; J trimming: 2 bases; junction bases outside the gene matches: 6. CDR3 sequence (DNA): TGTGCCAGCTTCCGGGACAGGGGAACTGGGGCCAACGTCCTGACTTTC. Encoded protein: CASFRDRGTGANVLTF.

This clonotype was seen a handful of times. The genes are TRBV6-2 or TRBV6-3 and TRBJ1-4, with TRBD1 identical over 7 bases. CDR3 length equals 15 residues. The J segment lost 7 bases and the V segment lost 2 bases, leaving 7 bases of the junction unmatched. Germline lookup yields CDR1 MNHEY and CDR2 SVGEGT. The CDR3 sequence is CASSYEGQATEKLFF. The CDR3 DNA follows: TGTGCCAGCAGTTACGAAGGACAGGCGACTGAAAAACTGTTTTTT.

About this clonotype: With a much larger clone just one base away, this may be a read error. The gene calls are TRBV27 and TRBJ2-7; TRBD1 or TRBD2 may be the D gene (5 bases each). The germline gives CDR1 MNHEY, CDR2 SMNVEV (reference sequence). Trimming pared 4 bases from V and 7 bases from J, leaving 23 bases between. This CDR3 is 16 amino acids long. The CDR3 region is CASSSDSWGAYNEQYF. Written as DNA, the CDR3 is TGTGCCAGCAGTTCCGACAGCTGGGGAGCCTACAATGAGCAGTACTTC.

The rearrangement links TRBV28 to TRBJ2-5; TRBD1 might be the D (6 bases). The J call is doubtful: the DNA matches TRBJ2-7 better. This CDR3 contains 13 residues. CDR1 and CDR2 from the germline V gene are MDHEN and SYDVKM. The CDR3 DNA sequence: TGTGCCAGCAGTCTTATGGGGGCCAACGAGCAGTACTTC. It encodes CASSLMGANEQYF.

The chain couples TRBV20-1 to TRBJ2-3; 9 bases agree with TRBD2. This CDR3 has 17 residues. Per germline, CDR1 DFQATT and CDR2 SNEGSKA (reference sequence). Germline trimming cut 3 bases from V and 0 bases from J; bases unmatched to any gene: 10. In DNA, the CDR3 is TGCAGTGCTAGGGCCAGACTAGCGGATACTAGCACAGATACGCAGTATTTT. Amino acids: CSARARLADTSTDTQYF.

This chain connects TRBV24-1 to TRBJ1-5; D is possibly TRBD1 (5 bases). The CDR3 spans 13 residues. V was shortened by 9 bases and J by 1 base, with 9 bases between the two germline ends. CDR1 is KGHDR, CDR2 SFDVKD, per germline. This CDR3 reads CATQRGSNQPQHF. In DNA, the CDR3 is TGTGCCACCCAACGGGGGAGCAATCAGCCCCAGCATTTT.

Regarding this clonotype: This may stem from a read error, because a much larger clone lies one nucleotide away. CDR3 residues: CSARSGRETQYF. The CDR3 DNA reads TGCAGTGCTAGATCGGGACGAGAGACCCAGTACTTC. The chain is built from TRBV20-1 and TRBJ2-5, with D possibly called TRBD1 or TRBD2 (5 bases each). The CDR3 runs 12 residues. Germline CDR1 DFQATT, CDR2 SNEGSKA (reference sequence). Between the trimmed V and J ends, which lost 2 bases and 4 bases, there was a span of 8 bases.